What follows describes a single T cell receptor beta chain. Its target is not known. The data derive from a study of cytomegalovirus exposure and HLA in healthy donors. The study's findings and limits: Presence/absence analysis assumed near-uniform sequencing depth across donors. When analyzed later, the rates of TCR association showed variation by HLA locus, with DRB1 the most and HLA-C the fewest. The HLA-A and HLA-B alleles of most subjects were reportedly predicted accurately from TCR beta sequences. Later, an analysis found that common viral pathogens appeared to be linked with several of the most significant clusters.

V was pared by 5 bases and J by 7 bases, with 6 bases of the junction left unmatched. Germline V gene data show CDR1 as MDHEN and CDR2 as SYDVKM. The CDR3 contains 15 residues. The PCR made use of 60 Vbeta and 13 Jbeta primers. Profiled with immunoSEQ multiplex PCR; TCRdb holds only in-frame clones, not every one. The sample has 150,000 to 200,000 clones; 81% are singletons. The gene calls are TRBV28 and TRBJ2-2; 11 bases match TRBD2. The sample consisted of PBMCs. This clonotype originated in a man aged 18 to 30 in good health and CMV-seronegative. In DNA form, the CDR3 reads TGTGCCAGCAGTCCTCTAGCGGGAGGCTTCGGGGAGCTGTTTTTT. Protein product: CASSPLAGGFGELFF.